The T cell receptor (beta chain) under discussion was sequenced for a study of CD8+ T cells in alopecia areata. Treatment here: oral pan-JAK inhibitor, 5-10 mg twice daily. RNA was isolated and reverse transcribed to cDNA, the sequencing template. Generated by immunoSEQ multiplex PCR, the TCRdb table keeps only in-frame clones and is missing some. This sample has 190,000 or so clones; around 50% occur once, and the top ten carry 10% to 15%. The length of the CDR3 is 17 residues. J lost 3 bases, V lost 4 bases, and 12 bases had no gene match. Germline V gives CDR1 SGDLS, CDR2 YYNGEE. The sample was CD8+ T cells sorted from blood, taken at week 24, from a patient treated with tofacitinib. This chain uses TRBV9 with TRBJ2-7; 11 bases are a match to TRBD2. The receptor's source is a human donor with alopecia areata. The CDR3 here is CASSSGLAELTGYEQYF. The CDR3 region has the DNA TGTGCCAGCAGCTCGGGACTAGCGGAGTTAACAGGCTACGAGCAGTACTTC.